This paragraph covers one T cell receptor (beta chain) sequence. The antigen remains undetermined. Each donor's status was that of a healthy bone marrow donor. At the time of sampling, donors were nominally healthy, though unrecorded immune exposures were likely. PCR involved 60 Vbeta and 13 Jbeta primers. Generated by immunoSEQ multiplex PCR, the TCRdb table keeps only in-frame clones and is missing some. Found here are 180,000 or so clones, roughly 80% of them singletons; the top ten hold about 3.4%. This record comes from a study of cytomegalovirus exposure and HLA in healthy donors. General study results and limits: Productive status was seen about 87% or about 30% of the time for most TCR beta V segments in an earlier analysis. The authors listed around 150 TCR beta chains as cytomegalovirus-associated.

The source material was PBMCs. The origin of this receptor is a female donor in good health and CMV-seronegative.

As DNA, the CDR3 is TGTGCCAGCAGTGACCAACGTCACACTAGCTATAATAGGCCTGCGTCCTACGAGCAGTACTTC. Protein sequence: CASSDQRHTSYNRPASYEQYF. V is TRBV6-4 and J is TRBJ2-7; a weak D match, TRBD2 (6 bases). This CDR3 has 21 amino acids. Germline V gene lookup returns CDR1 MRHNA and CDR2 SNTAGT. Trimming took 2 bases from V and 1 from J, leaving 30 bases between them.